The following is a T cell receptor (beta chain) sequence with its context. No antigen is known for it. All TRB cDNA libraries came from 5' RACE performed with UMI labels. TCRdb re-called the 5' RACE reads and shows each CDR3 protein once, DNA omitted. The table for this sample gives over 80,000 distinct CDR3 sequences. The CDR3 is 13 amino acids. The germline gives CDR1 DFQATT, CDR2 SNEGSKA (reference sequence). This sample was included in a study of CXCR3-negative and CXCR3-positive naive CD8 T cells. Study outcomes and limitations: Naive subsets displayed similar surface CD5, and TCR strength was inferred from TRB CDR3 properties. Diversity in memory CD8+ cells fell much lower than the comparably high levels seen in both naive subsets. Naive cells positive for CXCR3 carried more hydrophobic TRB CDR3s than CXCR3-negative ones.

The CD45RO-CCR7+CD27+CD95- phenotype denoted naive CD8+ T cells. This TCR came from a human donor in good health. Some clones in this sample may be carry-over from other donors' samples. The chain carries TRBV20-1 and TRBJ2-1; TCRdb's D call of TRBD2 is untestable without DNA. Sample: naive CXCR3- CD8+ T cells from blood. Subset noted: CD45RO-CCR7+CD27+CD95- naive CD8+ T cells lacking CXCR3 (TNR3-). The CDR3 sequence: CSALTSTYNEQFF.